This T cell receptor beta chain was identified during a study of cytomegalovirus exposure and HLA in healthy donors. Broader study findings: Overall, around 160 TCR beta chains were annotated as cytomegalovirus-associated. When a later analysis was performed, an Asian-associated ancestry cluster reportedly had fewer N-insertions than the approximately 600-donor mean.

Comment on this clone: Its target is not known.

V gave up 5 bases and J gave up 3 bases, with 17 bases separating them. Germline V lookup: CDR1 MNHEY, CDR2 SMNVEV (reference sequence). The CDR3 loop spans 16 amino acids. Primers included in the PCR were 60 Vbeta and 13 Jbeta primers. Sequencing was performed with immunoSEQ multiplex PCR; in TCRdb, only in-frame clones are kept and a portion is missing. The sample shows some 93,000 clones, less than 80% of them seen only once. The rearrangement joins TRBV27 to TRBJ1-3, with a weak D call TRBD1 (6 bases). The clonotype comes from a woman between 40 and 50 years old in good health and CMV-seronegative. Sequencing used PBMCs. CDR3 coding DNA: TGTGCCAGCAGTCCCTTTGGGGGCACAGATGGAAACACCATATATTTT. Translation: CASSPFGGTDGNTIYF.